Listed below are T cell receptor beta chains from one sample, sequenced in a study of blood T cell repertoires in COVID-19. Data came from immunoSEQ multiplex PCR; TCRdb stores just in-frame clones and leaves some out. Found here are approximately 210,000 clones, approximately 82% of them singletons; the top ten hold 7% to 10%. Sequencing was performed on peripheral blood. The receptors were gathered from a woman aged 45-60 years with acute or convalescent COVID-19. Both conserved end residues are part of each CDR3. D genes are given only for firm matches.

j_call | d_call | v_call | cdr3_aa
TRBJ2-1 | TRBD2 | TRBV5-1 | CASSSGAGDSYNEQFF
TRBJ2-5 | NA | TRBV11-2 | CASSLRDFQETQYF
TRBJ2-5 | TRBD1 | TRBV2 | CASRTGGGETQYF
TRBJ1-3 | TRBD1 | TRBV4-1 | CASSQDVKNRGSGNTIYF
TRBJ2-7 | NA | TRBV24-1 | CATSDPRGSSYEQYF
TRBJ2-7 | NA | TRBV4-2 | CASSQDRVREQYF
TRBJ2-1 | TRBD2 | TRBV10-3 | CAISEKAGSRHEQFF
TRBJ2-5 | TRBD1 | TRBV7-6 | CASSTTGAQYF
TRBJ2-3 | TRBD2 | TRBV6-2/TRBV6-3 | CASSPRLAGGSTDTQYF
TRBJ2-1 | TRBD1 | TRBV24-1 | CATSDRTGGSYNEQFF
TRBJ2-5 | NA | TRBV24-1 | CATSDLWAGGKVETQYF
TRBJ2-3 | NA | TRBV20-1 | CSGYSRDTQYF
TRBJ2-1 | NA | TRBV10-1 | CASSDITASSYNEQFF
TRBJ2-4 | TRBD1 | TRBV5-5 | CASSLRPGQGSDIQYF
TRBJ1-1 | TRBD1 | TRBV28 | CASTPTRDSKAFF
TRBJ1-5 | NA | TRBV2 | CASSLDSDQPQHF
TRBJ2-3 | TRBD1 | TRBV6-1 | CASSDPGQGTDTQYF
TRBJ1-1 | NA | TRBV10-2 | CASIPPAGAEAFF
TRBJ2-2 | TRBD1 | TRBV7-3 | CASSPRDRGNTGELFF
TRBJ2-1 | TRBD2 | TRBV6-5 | CASRNRLAGFNEQFF